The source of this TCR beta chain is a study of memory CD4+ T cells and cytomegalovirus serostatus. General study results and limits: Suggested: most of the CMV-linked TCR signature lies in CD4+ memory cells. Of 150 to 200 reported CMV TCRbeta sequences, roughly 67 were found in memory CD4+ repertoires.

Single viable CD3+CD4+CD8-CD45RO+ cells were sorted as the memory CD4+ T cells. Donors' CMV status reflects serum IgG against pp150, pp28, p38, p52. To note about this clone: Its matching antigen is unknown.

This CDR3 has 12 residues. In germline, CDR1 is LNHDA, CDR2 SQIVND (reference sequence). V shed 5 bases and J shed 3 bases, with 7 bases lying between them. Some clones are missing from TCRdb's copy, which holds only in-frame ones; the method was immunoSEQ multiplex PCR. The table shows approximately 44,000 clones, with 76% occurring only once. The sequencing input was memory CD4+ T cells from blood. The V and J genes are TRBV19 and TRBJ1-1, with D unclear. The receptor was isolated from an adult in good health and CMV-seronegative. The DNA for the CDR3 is TGTGCCAGTAGTCTTTCCGACACTGAAGCTTTCTTT. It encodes CASSLSDTEAFF. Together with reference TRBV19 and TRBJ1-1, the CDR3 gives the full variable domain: DGGITQSPKYLFRKEGQNVTLSCEQNLNHDAMYWYRQDPGQGLRLIYYSQIVNDFQKGDIAEGYSVSREKKESFPLTVTSAQKNPTAFYLCASSLSDTEAFFGQGTRLTVV.